This TCR beta chain came from a study of CD8+CD57+ T cells in acquired aplastic anemia. This CDR3 region has 16 residues. Germline V gene data show CDR1 as SGHRS and CDR2 as YFSETQ. Trimming left V 1 base short and J 0 bases short, with 10 bases between. TCR beta VDJ and CDR3 profiling used genomic DNA as template. MiXCR, applied by TCRdb to the reads, yields one record per CDR3 protein. The sample yields about 110,000 distinct CDR3 sequences, around 50% seen once. This clonotype was obtained from a human donor in good health, serving as a control. The chain recombines TRBV5-1 with TRBJ2-2; tentative D call: TRBD1 (5 bases). The material sequenced was sorted CD4+, CD8+, or CD8+CD57+ T cells (not recorded which) from PBMCs. CDR3 nucleotides: TGCGCCAGCAGCTTGTACGACAGATCGAACACCGGGGAGCTGTTTTTT. It translates to CASSLYDRSNTGELFF.